A selection of T cell receptor beta chains follows, all from one sample in a study of T cells in Graves' hyperthyroidism and ophthalmopathy. TCRdb re-analysed the multiplex PCR reads in MiXCR, keeping a single row per CDR3 protein. The sample consists of under 400,000 distinct CDR3 sequences, approximately 14% of them appearing once. Sequenced: blood. The origin of the receptors is a woman in her sixties with Graves' ophthalmopathy. The CDR3 runs from the conserved cysteine through the conserved F or W.

TRBJ2-7,TRBV6-5,CASSYSTSGTYYEQYF
TRBJ2-4,TRBV12-3/TRBV12-4,CASTIRRGRLAKNIQYF
TRBJ2-1,TRBV10-2,CASSEPPSGSPNEQFF
TRBJ2-2,TRBV28,CASRASGRSGELFF
TRBJ1-4,TRBV28,CASSEAAEKLFF
TRBJ2-1,TRBV18,CASSPRTDPGNEQFF
TRBJ2-7,TRBV2,CASSIGTSDYEQYF
TRBJ2-7,TRBV2,CASRRLGLAGGEQYF
TRBJ2-5,TRBV5-1,CASSLRQGPETQYF
TRBJ2-2,TRBV28,CASRDSPGELFF
TRBJ1-1,TRBV11-2,CASSLERQGPGAFF
TRBJ2-1,TRBV20-1,CSARDGGTYYNEQFF
TRBJ1-1,TRBV2,CASSVRGNAEAFF
TRBJ2-3,TRBV10-3,CAIRAGDTQYF
TRBJ1-1,TRBV20-1,CSATPVGTGVEAFF
TRBJ1-2,TRBV11-2,CASSDGDRGRNYGYTF
TRBJ2-1,TRBV28,CASSLGRGNYNEQFF
TRBJ2-1,TRBV19,CASSMGGRYNEQFF